The 24 T cell receptor beta chains below were found in one sample sequenced in a study of cytomegalovirus exposure and HLA in healthy donors. The study ran its PCR with 60 Vbeta and 13 Jbeta primers. Some clones are missing from TCRdb's copy, which holds only in-frame ones; the method was immunoSEQ multiplex PCR. The sample holds about 100,000 clones, over 80% seen once. Sequenced input: PBMCs. The receptors derive from a man in his thirties or forties in good health and CMV-seropositive.

The chain links TRBV5-1 to TRBJ2-2; 7 bases fit TRBD2. The CDR3 length is 17 residues. Per the germline V gene, CDR1 is SGHRS and CDR2 is YFSETQ. V lost 6 bases and J lost 5; bases outside the gene matches: 16. For the CDR3, the DNA is TGCGCCAGCACCCCTCGGGGAGGGGAGGAGAAGACCGGGGAGCTGTTTTTT. Amino acid sequence: CASTPRGGEEKTGELFF.

Comment on this clone: At one boundary the junction diverges from the germline segment, which might be a read error. The chain employs TRBV11-2 and TRBJ1-1; D unclear. CDR1 and CDR2 from the germline V gene are SGHAT and FQNNGV. CDR3 length: 13 residues. The chain's CDR3 is CASSYSSNPEAFF. The CDR3 region has the DNA TGTGCCAGCAGCTATTCCTCGAACCCCGAAGCCTTCTTT. Filled out from reference TRBV11-2 and TRBJ1-1, the complete variable domain reads EAGVAQSPRYKIIEKRQSVAFWCNPISGHATLYWYQQILGQGPKLLIQFQNNGVVDDSQLPKDRFSAERLKGVDSTLKIQPAKLEDSAVYLCASSYSSNPEAFFGQGTRLTVV.

This clone was found a few times. The genes are TRBV29-1 and TRBJ1-2; D is unresolved. Germline V lookup: CDR1 SQVTM, CDR2 ANQGSEA. The CDR3 has 14 amino acids. Between the trimmed V and J ends, which lost 5 bases and 0 bases, there was a span of 13 bases. In nucleotides, the CDR3 is TGCAGCGTTTTAGTCCGGGATTCTAACTATGGCTACACCTTC. Translating it yields CSVLVRDSNYGYTF. Using reference TRBV29-1 and TRBJ1-2 for the parts outside the CDR3, the full variable domain is SAVISQKPSRDICQRGTSLTIQCQVDSQVTMMFWYRQQPGQSLTLIATANQGSEATYESGFVIDKFPISRPNLTFSTLTVSNMSPEDSSIYLCSVLVRDSNYGYTFGSGTRLTVV.

The chain links TRBV13 to TRBJ2-7; 7 nucleotides agree with TRBD1. V was clipped by 5 bases and J by 7 bases; unmatched bases: 5. This CDR3 contains 12 residues. Looked up from germline, CDR1 is PRHDT and CDR2 is FYEKMQ (reference sequence). Here the CDR3 reads CASSPYRGEQYF. The DNA for the CDR3 is TGTGCCAGCAGCCCCTACAGGGGAGAGCAGTACTTC.

The chain recombines TRBV30 with TRBJ2-2; D is possibly TRBD2 (6 bases). The V end lost 3 bases, the J end lost 5 bases, and 7 bases lay between the germline ends. The CDR3 runs to 12 residues. CDR1 is GTSNPN, CDR2 SVGIG, per germline (reference sequence). The chain's CDR3 is CAWRRDTGELFF. The CDR3, as DNA: TGTGCCTGGAGGCGGGATACCGGGGAGCTGTTTTTT.

The V gene is TRBV7-8, the J gene TRBJ1-1; TRBD1 matches at 7 bases. With V trimmed by 5 bases and J by 1 base, 4 bases remained unmatched. The CDR3 has 14 amino acids. Germline loops: CDR1 SGHVS, CDR2 FQNEAQ. This CDR3 reads CASSIDRANTEAFF. As DNA, the CDR3 is TGTGCCAGCAGCATAGACAGGGCGAACACTGAAGCTTTCTTT.

The chain combines TRBV4-2 with TRBJ2-3, with 14 bases aligning to TRBD2. CDR3 size: 19 residues. V shed 0 bases, J shed 2 bases, and the junction held 7 bases outside the gene matches. The V gene's germline CDR1 is LGHNA and CDR2 YNFKEQ. CDR3 sequence: CASSQDTGLAGGNTDTQYF. The CDR3 coding sequence is TGTGCCAGCAGCCAAGATACTGGACTAGCGGGGGGAAACACAGATACGCAGTATTTT.

Concerning this clone: The junction differs from germline at one of its ends, possibly a read error. The chain combines TRBV7-9 with TRBJ2-2; D remains unclear. This CDR3 contains 13 residues. The germline CDR1 and CDR2 sequences are SEHNR and FQNEAQ (reference sequence). The CDR3 region is CSSSSGRAGELFF. CDR3 DNA sequence: TGTTCCAGCAGCTCCGGTCGGGCCGGGGAGCTGTTTTTT.

The chain is built from TRBV5-1 and TRBJ2-3, with 9 bases matching TRBD2. The CDR3 loop spans 16 amino acids. Trimming took 0 bases from V and 3 from J; bases not matched to a gene: 5. CDR1 and CDR2 (germline): SGHRS, YFSETQ. In nucleotides, the CDR3 is TGCGCCAGCAGCTTGGCTGCGGGGGGGCCGACAGATACGCAGTATTTT. Translating gives CASSLAAGGPTDTQYF.

This clone was counted only a few times. V and J are TRBV29-1 and TRBJ2-4; D might be TRBD1 (6 bases). Germline CDR1 is SQVTM and CDR2 is ANQGSEA. The V end lost 5 bases, the J end lost 7 bases, and 12 bases lay between the germline ends. The CDR3 is 12 amino acids. CDR3 sequence (DNA): TGCAGCGTTTGGGCAGGGGTGAACATTCAGTACTTC. Residues: CSVWAGVNIQYF. The complete variable domain, with remaining parts taken from reference TRBV29-1 and TRBJ2-4, reads SAVISQKPSRDICQRGTSLTIQCQVDSQVTMMFWYRQQPGQSLTLIATANQGSEATYESGFVIDKFPISRPNLTFSTLTVSNMSPEDSSIYLCSVWAGVNIQYFGAGTRLSVL.

This sequence joins TRBV7-9 and TRBJ1-2; a weak D match, TRBD1 (5 bases). Trimming left V 5 bases short and J 8 bases short, with 18 bases between. Per the germline V gene, CDR1 is SEHNR and CDR2 is FQNEAQ (reference sequence). The CDR3 is 14 amino acids. The CDR3 region is CASSPRGEASGYTF. CDR3 nucleotide sequence: TGTGCCAGCAGCCCCCGGGGGGAGGCGTCCGGCTACACCTTC.

This clone has only one observation. CDR3 sequence reads: CASSQRTGLHGYTF. Here the CDR3 DNA reads TGTGCCAGCAGCCAACGAACAGGGTTACATGGCTACACCTTC. The chain recombines TRBV5-6 with TRBJ1-2; possibly TRBD1 for D (6 bases). The V and J ends lost 4 bases and 6 bases respectively, with 16 bases between them. Germline loops: CDR1 SGHDT, CDR2 YYEEEE. The CDR3 covers 14 residues.

This clone was detected once. The gene calls are TRBV19 and TRBJ2-1; TRBD2 aligns across 7 bases. CDR3 size: 14 residues. V trimming: 6 bases; J trimming: 6 bases; junction bases outside the gene matches: 8. In germline, CDR1 is LNHDA, CDR2 SQIVND (reference sequence). CDR3 sequence reads: CASSPTSSANEQFF. Here the CDR3 DNA reads TGTGCCAGTAGCCCGACTAGCTCCGCCAATGAGCAGTTCTTC.

This clone was seen once. The chain carries TRBV19 and TRBJ2-1; 7 bases align to TRBD2. Per germline, CDR1 LNHDA and CDR2 SQIVND (reference sequence). This CDR3 comprises 14 residues. The V and J ends lost 5 bases and 7 bases, in that order; junction bases with no gene match: 8. The CDR3 DNA reads TGTGCCAGTAGTGGGCGGGGGACGGAAAATGAGCAGTTCTTC. Its protein is CASSGRGTENEQFF.

The V and J genes are TRBV5-1 and TRBJ1-1; possibly TRBD1 for D (6 bases). CDR3 length equals 14 residues. Deletions cut 4 bases from V and 4 bases from J, with 14 bases between. CDR1 and CDR2 (germline): SGHRS, YFSETQ. CDR3 amino acids: CASSIAGEGTEAFF. The DNA for the CDR3 is TGCGCCAGCAGCATCGCAGGGGAGGGCACTGAAGCTTTCTTT.

J is TRBJ2-2 and V is TRBV7-9, with D perhaps TRBD1 (8 bases). The CDR3 is 16 amino acids. V was trimmed by 8 bases and J by 4 bases, leaving 20 bases between them. Germline V lookup: CDR1 SEHNR, CDR2 FQNEAQ (reference sequence). The CDR3 protein is CASDYPTGEGTGELFF. The CDR3 DNA reads as TGTGCCAGCGACTATCCGACAGGGGAGGGCACCGGGGAGCTGTTTTTT. Full variable domain (remainder filled in from reference TRBV7-9 and TRBJ2-2): DTGVSQNPRHKITKRGQNVTFRCDPISEHNRLYWYRQTLGQGPEFLTYFQNEAQLEKSRLLSDRFSAERPKGSFSTLEIQRTEQGDSAMYLCASDYPTGEGTGELFFGEGSRLTVL.

The chain links TRBV10-3 to TRBJ1-5; D gene ambiguous. V was clipped by 4 bases and J by 12 bases, with 10 bases between them. CDR1 is ENHRY, CDR2 SYGVKD, per germline. This CDR3 has 11 amino acids. CDR3 nucleotides: TGTGCCATCAGTGCCGGGGAGGGCCAGCATTTT. It specifies CAISAGEGQHF.

Notes on this clone: The junction differs from germline at one of its ends, possibly a read error. The rearrangement links TRBV7-9 to TRBJ2-3; the D gene is possibly TRBD2 (6 bases). CDR1 and CDR2 (germline): SEHNR, FQNEAQ (reference sequence). This CDR3 region has 13 residues. The CDR3 loop reads CSSSRGLTDTQYF. DNA for the CDR3: TGTTCCAGCAGCCGAGGACTAACAGATACGCAGTATTTT.

The genes are TRBV19 and TRBJ1-2; the D gene is possibly TRBD1 (5 bases). Germline CDR1 LNHDA, CDR2 SQIVND (reference sequence). The germline V and J ends were trimmed by 3 bases and 6 bases, with 11 bases remaining between them. The CDR3 runs 13 residues. CDR3 sequence: CASSMRQGDGYTF. CDR3 DNA sequence: TGTGCCAGTAGTATGAGGCAGGGTGATGGCTACACCTTC. Full variable domain (remainder filled in from reference TRBV19 and TRBJ1-2): DGGITQSPKYLFRKEGQNVTLSCEQNLNHDAMYWYRQDPGQGLRLIYYSQIVNDFQKGDIAEGYSVSREKKESFPLTVTSAQKNPTAFYLCASSMRQGDGYTFGSGTRLTVV.

This rearrangement joins TRBV11-2 to TRBJ2-2; maybe TRBD2 (5 bases). Per the germline V gene, CDR1 is SGHAT and CDR2 is FQNNGV. The CDR3 loop spans 15 amino acids. V was cut by 3 bases and J by 0 bases, with 8 bases left in between. In DNA form, the CDR3 reads TGTGCCAGCAGCTTTCACGGGACGAACACCGGGGAGCTGTTTTTT. It is translated as CASSFHGTNTGELFF.

V and J are TRBV30 and TRBJ2-2; 8 positions match TRBD1. With 4 bases clipped from V and 3 bases from J, the junction kept 7 bases outside the gene matches. Germline assignment: CDR1 GTSNPN and CDR2 SVGIG (reference sequence). The CDR3 has 15 residues. The CDR3 protein is CAWTGQGRDTGELFF. In nucleotides, the CDR3 is TGTGCCTGGACCGGACAGGGAAGGGACACCGGGGAGCTGTTTTTT.

V gene TRBV2 combines with J gene TRBJ1-2; no reliable D call. Trimming removed 1 base from V and 5 bases from J, with 23 bases in between. Germline assignment: CDR1 SNHLY and CDR2 FYNNEI. This CDR3 comprises 18 residues. CDR3 DNA: TGTGCCAGCAGTGAAGAAGACCCCAGGAGGACGGAAACGTATGGCTACACCTTC. Protein sequence: CASSEEDPRRTETYGYTF.

This clone showed up just a few times. The genes are TRBV6-1 and TRBJ2-2; the D gene is possibly TRBD2 (5 bases). The germline V gene encodes CDR1 MNHNS and CDR2 SASEGT. Trimming shortened V by 4 bases and J by 7 bases, and 16 bases separated the two germline ends. There are 15 residues in the CDR3. CDR3 sequence reads: CASSGEGGPGGELFF. CDR3 in DNA: TGTGCCAGCAGTGGAGAAGGAGGACCAGGCGGGGAGCTGTTTTTT.

The genes are TRBV9 and TRBJ2-1; TRBD2 matches at 12 bases. The CDR3 length is 15 residues. V lost 4 bases to trimming and J lost 6 bases; unmatched junction nucleotides: 5. Germline V gene lookup returns CDR1 SGDLS and CDR2 YYNGEE. Here the CDR3 reads CASSLTSGGLNEQFF. Written as DNA, the CDR3 is TGTGCCAGCAGCCTGACTAGCGGGGGCCTCAATGAGCAGTTCTTC.